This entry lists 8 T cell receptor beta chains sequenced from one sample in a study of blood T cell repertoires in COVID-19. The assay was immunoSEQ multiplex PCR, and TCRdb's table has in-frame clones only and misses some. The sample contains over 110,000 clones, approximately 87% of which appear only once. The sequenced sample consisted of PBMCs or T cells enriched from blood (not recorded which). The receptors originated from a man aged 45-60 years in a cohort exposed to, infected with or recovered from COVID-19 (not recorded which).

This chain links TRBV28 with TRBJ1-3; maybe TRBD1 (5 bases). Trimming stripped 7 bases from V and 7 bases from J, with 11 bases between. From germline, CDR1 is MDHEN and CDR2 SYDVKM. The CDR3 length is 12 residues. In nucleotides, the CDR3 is TGTGCCAGCAACCGCCGGGGGAACACCATATATTTT. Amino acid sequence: CASNRRGNTIYF.

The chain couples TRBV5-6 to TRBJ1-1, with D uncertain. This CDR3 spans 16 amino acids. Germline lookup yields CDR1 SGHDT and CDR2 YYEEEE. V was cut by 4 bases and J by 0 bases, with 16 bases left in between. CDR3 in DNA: TGTGCCAGCAGCCCCCTAGCGGGAAAGTTGAACACTGAAGCTTTCTTT. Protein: CASSPLAGKLNTEAFF.

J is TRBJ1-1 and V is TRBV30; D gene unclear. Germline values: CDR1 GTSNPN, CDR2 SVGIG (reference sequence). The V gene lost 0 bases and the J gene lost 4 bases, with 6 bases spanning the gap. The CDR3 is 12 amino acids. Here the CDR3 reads CAWSVAGTEAFF. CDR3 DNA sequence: TGTGCCTGGAGTGTGGCGGGCACTGAAGCTTTCTTT.

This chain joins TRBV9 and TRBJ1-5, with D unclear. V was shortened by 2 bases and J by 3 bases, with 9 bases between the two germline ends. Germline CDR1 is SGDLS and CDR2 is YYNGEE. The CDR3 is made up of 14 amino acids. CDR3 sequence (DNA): TGTGCCAGCAGCGTCGGGAACACCAATCAGCCCCAGCATTTT. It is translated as CASSVGNTNQPQHF.

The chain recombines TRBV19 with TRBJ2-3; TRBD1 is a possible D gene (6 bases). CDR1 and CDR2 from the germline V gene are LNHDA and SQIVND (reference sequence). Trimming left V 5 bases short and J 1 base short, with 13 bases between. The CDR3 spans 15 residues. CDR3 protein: CASSSQGKGTDTQYF. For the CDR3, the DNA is TGTGCCAGTAGTTCGCAGGGGAAGGGCACAGATACGCAGTATTTT. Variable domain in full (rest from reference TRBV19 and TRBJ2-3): DGGITQSPKYLFRKEGQNVTLSCEQNLNHDAMYWYRQDPGQGLRLIYYSQIVNDFQKGDIAEGYSVSREKKESFPLTVTSAQKNPTAFYLCASSSQGKGTDTQYFGPGTRLTVL.

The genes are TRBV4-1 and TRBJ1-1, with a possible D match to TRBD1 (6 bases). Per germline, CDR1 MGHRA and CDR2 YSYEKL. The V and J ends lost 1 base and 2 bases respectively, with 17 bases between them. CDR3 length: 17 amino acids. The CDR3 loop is CASSQVKPGHINTEAFF. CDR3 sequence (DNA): TGCGCCAGCAGCCAAGTGAAACCGGGACACATTAACACTGAAGCTTTCTTT.

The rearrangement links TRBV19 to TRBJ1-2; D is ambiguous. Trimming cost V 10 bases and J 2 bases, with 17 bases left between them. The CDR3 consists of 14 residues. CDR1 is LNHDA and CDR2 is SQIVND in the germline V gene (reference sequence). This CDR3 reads CAIRGREPNYGYTF. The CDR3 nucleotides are TGTGCCATCAGAGGCCGGGAACCAAACTATGGCTACACCTTC.

CDR3 region: CASSRLSDGNTEAFF. The CDR3 DNA is TGTGCCAGCAGCCGTCTAAGCGACGGAAACACTGAAGCTTTCTTT. This rearrangement joins TRBV3-1 (or the pseudogene TRBV3-2) to TRBJ1-1; D call uncertain. The CDR3 extends over 15 amino acids. Trimming stripped 4 bases from V and 2 bases from J, with 14 bases between. Per germline, CDR1 LGHDT and CDR2 YNNKEL (reference sequence).